What follows are 11 T cell receptor beta chains derived from one specimen sequenced in a study of blood T cells in healthy people across ages. Alongside a J-beta primer mix, a sample-barcoded 5' primer served in a second PCR lasting about 6 to 12 cycles. TCRdb passed the 5' RACE reads through MiXCR, listing each CDR3 protein once. The sample has about 650,000 distinct CDR3 sequences, around 52% seen once. Sequencing used blood. The origin of the receptors is a woman aged 80 or older in good health.

As for this clonotype: A much larger clone lies one base from this, so it may be a read error. The chain has TRBV5-1 and TRBJ2-1, with 12 bases fitting TRBD2. The germline V gene has CDR1 SGHRS and CDR2 YFSETQ. This CDR3 has 14 residues. The J segment lost 9 bases and the V segment lost 5 bases, leaving 6 bases of the junction unmatched. The CDR3 sequence is CASRRTSGNSEQFF. As DNA, the CDR3 is TGCGCCAGCAGACGGACTAGCGGGAACAGTGAGCAGTTCTTC. Looking up the rest from reference TRBV5-1 and TRBJ2-1 gives the full variable domain: KAGVTQTPRYLIKTRGQQVTLSCSPISGHRSVSWYQQTPGQGLQFLFEYFSETQRNKGNFPGRFSGRQFSNSRSEMNVSTLELGDSALYLCASRRTSGNSEQFFGPGTRLTVL.

V gene TRBV9 combines with J gene TRBJ1-2; 9 bases fit TRBD1. CDR3 size: 15 residues. The V segment lost 4 bases and the J segment 6 bases; nucleotides outside the gene matches: 10. Per germline, CDR1 SGDLS and CDR2 YYNGEE. CDR3 residues: CASSLERTGVNGYTF. CDR3 nucleotide sequence: TGTGCCAGCAGCCTAGAGCGGACAGGGGTCAATGGCTACACCTTC.

As regards this clonotype: A much larger clone differs by one base, so this may be a read error. This chain uses TRBV5-5 with TRBJ1-2; D unresolved. V was pared by 1 base and J by 8 bases, with 15 bases between. Germline CDR1 reads SGHKS; CDR2 reads YYEKEE (reference sequence). CDR3 length: 14 residues. The CDR3 DNA reads TGTGCCAGCAGCTTGAGTTCCGGCGTAGGAGGCTACACCTTC. Amino acids: CASSLSSGVGGYTF.

The chain combines TRBV4-1 with TRBJ1-6; no firm D call. The CDR3 runs to 15 residues. Per germline, CDR1 MGHRA and CDR2 YSYEKL. V was clipped by 0 bases and J by 6 bases, with 9 bases between them. The CDR3 DNA reads as TGCGCCAGCAGCCAAGAATCGACGTTTAATTCACCCCTCCACTTT. Encoded protein: CASSQESTFNSPLHF.

The chain employs TRBV7-2 and TRBJ2-1; the D gene is possibly TRBD2 (5 bases). Germline V CDR1 and CDR2: SGHTA, FQGNSA. This CDR3 has 12 amino acids. The germline V and J ends were trimmed by 2 bases and 9 bases, with 8 bases remaining between them. CDR3: CASSLFEGEQFF. The CDR3 nucleotides are TGTGCCAGCAGCTTATTTGAGGGTGAGCAGTTCTTC.

This chain connects TRBV18 to TRBJ1-6; 7 bases match TRBD1. Germline CDR1 is KGHSH and CDR2 is LQKENI. This CDR3 comprises 18 residues. J gave up 7 bases and V 1 base, and 13 bases lay outside the gene matches. CDR3 sequence reads: CASSPQHPRRGANSPLHF. The CDR3 nucleotides read TGTGCCAGCTCACCACAGCATCCCCGCAGGGGGGCAAATTCACCCCTCCACTTT.

As regards this clonotype: One junction end disagrees with the germline gene, perhaps due to a read error. The rearrangement links TRBV6-5 to TRBJ1-2; D is unclear. From germline, CDR1 is MNHEY and CDR2 SVGAGI. The CDR3 is made up of 15 amino acids. The CDR3 spells CAGSYSATRGYGYTF. The CDR3 DNA is TGTGCCGGCAGTTACTCAGCCACTCGGGGCTATGGCTACACCTTC.

The chain uses TRBV4-2 and TRBJ2-5, with 9 bases that match TRBD2. This CDR3 comprises 14 residues. Germline V gives CDR1 LGHNA, CDR2 YNFKEQ. V gave up 3 bases and J gave up 5 bases; unmatched junction bases: 4. The CDR3 protein is CASSQGTSYETQYF. The DNA of the CDR3 is TGTGCCAGCAGCCAGGGGACTAGCTACGAGACCCAGTACTTC.

This chain links TRBV29-1 with TRBJ2-1, with D possibly matching TRBD1 (6 bases). Germline CDR1 SQVTM, CDR2 ANQGSEA. The CDR3 is 12 residues long. V lost 7 bases, J lost 5 bases, and 12 bases lay in between. The CDR3 sequence: CSGGTTNNEQFF. The CDR3 DNA is TGCAGCGGTGGGACAACGAACAATGAGCAGTTCTTC.

This sequence joins TRBV30 and TRBJ2-7, with a possible D match to TRBD1 (5 bases). The CDR3 consists of 14 residues. Germline CDR1 and CDR2: GTSNPN and SVGIG (reference sequence). Deletions cut 0 bases from V and 0 bases from J, with 9 bases between. The CDR3 coding sequence is TGTGCCTGGAGTGTACCTGGGGCCTCCTACGAGCAGTACTTC. It encodes CAWSVPGASYEQYF.

This clonotype was detected ten times or more. The J gene is TRBJ2-1, the V gene TRBV7-2; D gene uncertain. CDR1 is SGHTA and CDR2 is FQGNSA in the germline V gene. V was trimmed by 1 base and J by 5 bases, leaving 12 bases between them. The CDR3 sequence is 15 residues long. The CDR3, as DNA: TGTGCCAGCAGCTTAGTGCATAGTATTGACAATGAGCAGTTCTTC. This encodes CASSLVHSIDNEQFF.